The TCR beta chain under discussion was sequenced for a study of Ad26.COV2.S vaccination and SARS-CoV-2 variants. V was clipped by 0 bases and J by 5 bases, with 14 bases between them. The CDR3 length is 17 residues. Germline-derived CDR1 and CDR2 are MGHRA and YSYEKL. A remark on this clone: As yet, its antigen is unknown.

Study results and limitations: Considerable breadth of spike-specific CD8+ and CD4+ T cell responses has reportedly been documented following vaccination. Recipients of vaccine and of placebo showed similar breadth of their non-spike TCR repertoires.

Generated by immunoSEQ multiplex PCR, the TCRdb table keeps only in-frame clones and is missing some. The table shows roughly 100,000 clones, with around three quarters occurring only once. The clonotype originates from a human donor who had recovered from COVID-19. The sample consisted of peripheral blood, taken after recovery from COVID-19. The chain combines TRBV4-1 with TRBJ1-6; no clear D gene. CDR3 nucleotide sequence: TGCGCCAGCAGCCAAGATTCGGGAGGCGCCCATAATTCACCCCTCCACTTT. Protein sequence: CASSQDSGGAHNSPLHF.